Listed here are 20 T cell receptor beta chains from one sample, sequenced in a study of human T cells and chemical hapten exposure. Time point indicated: patch test 1, 2 weeks after DPC sensitization. Described treatment: therapeutic diphenylcyclopropenone sensitization with weekly scalp DPC. In TCRdb, the RACE reads were re-called with MiXCR into one record per CDR3 protein. The sample holds under 200,000 distinct CDR3 sequences; roughly 15% are singletons and the top ten take 1.7%. The sequencing used whole blood, collected in connection with sensitization to the hapten diphenylcyclopropenone (DPC). Receptor source: a woman aged 25 to 39 with alopecia areata. Some clones in this sample may be carry-over from other donors' samples.

This chain links TRBV20-1 with TRBJ2-7, with D perhaps TRBD1 (5 bases). From germline, CDR1 is DFQATT and CDR2 SNEGSKA (reference sequence). Between the trimmed V and J ends, which lost 0 bases and 6 bases, there was a span of 15 bases. The CDR3 covers 14 residues. CDR3 in DNA: TGCAGTGCTAGAGATCCCCCCGGCAGGGTCGAGCAGTACTTC. Protein product: CSARDPPGRVEQYF.

The CDR3 region has the DNA TGCGCCAGCAGTCCCCTTTCGGGAGATCCTGCTTCACCCCTCCACTTT. Protein product: CASSPLSGDPASPLHF. The chain employs TRBV4-3 and TRBJ1-6; D is undetermined. From germline, CDR1 is LGHNA and CDR2 YSLEER. The CDR3 totals 16 residues. With 6 bases removed from V and 9 bases from J, the gap between germline ends came to 21 bases.

This clonotype was observed a handful of times. The rearrangement links TRBV18 to TRBJ2-5; D is uncertain. The germline V and J ends were trimmed by 0 bases and 2 bases, with 7 bases remaining between them. The CDR3 covers 14 residues. Germline V gene sequence: CDR1 KGHSH, CDR2 LQKENI. The DNA of the CDR3 is TGTGCCAGCTCACCACCGTCTCTACAAGAGACCCAGTACTTC. This sequence encodes CASSPPSLQETQYF.

This clonotype was counted many times. The CDR3 bases are TGCAGCGTAGGAAAGACAGGCGGCTATGGCTACACCTTC. Translating it yields CSVGKTGGYGYTF. The chain links TRBV29-1 to TRBJ1-2, with D perhaps matching TRBD1 (6 bases). Trimming removed 6 bases from V and 4 bases from J, with 15 bases in between. The CDR3 contains 13 residues. Germline V gene sequence: CDR1 SQVTM, CDR2 ANQGSEA.

This clonotype was seen many times. The V gene is TRBV2, the J gene TRBJ1-6, with a weak D call TRBD1 (5 bases). Germline-derived CDR1 and CDR2 are SNHLY and FYNNEI. Trimming pared 6 bases from V and 0 bases from J, leaving 12 bases between. The CDR3 runs to 16 residues. Written as DNA, the CDR3 is TGTGCCAGCAGGCCAGCAGGGAGCTCCTATAATTCACCCCTCCACTTT. Its translation: CASRPAGSSYNSPLHF.

V is TRBV3-1 and J is TRBJ2-3; 7 bases are a match to TRBD2. Germline CDR1 LGHDT, CDR2 YNNKEL (reference sequence). The CDR3 is 16 residues long. Trimming removed 1 base from V and 1 base from J; junction bases left unmatched: 5. DNA of the CDR3: TGTGCCAGCAGCCAAGGCCGGGACTACCGCACAGATACGCAGTATTTT. Translated, it gives CASSQGRDYRTDTQYF.

This clonotype has a handful of counts. This chain joins TRBV5-1 and TRBJ2-3; 12 nucleotides match TRBD2. Germline CDR1 reads SGHRS; CDR2 reads YFSETQ. V trimming: 4 bases; J trimming: 6 bases; junction bases outside the gene matches: 3. The CDR3 runs to 14 residues. For the CDR3, the DNA is TGCGCCAGCAGCGTGACTAGCGGGGGCGATACGCAGTATTTT. It translates to CASSVTSGGDTQYF.

V gene TRBV28 combines with J gene TRBJ1-5; unclear D gene. The CDR3 sequence is 12 residues long. The V and J ends lost 3 bases and 11 bases respectively, with 11 bases between them. Germline lookup yields CDR1 MDHEN and CDR2 SYDVKM. For the CDR3, the DNA is TGTGCCAGCAGTTTGGTTACAGCGTCCCAGCATTTT. It is translated as CASSLVTASQHF.

This chain joins TRBV11-2 and TRBJ2-2, with TRBD2 identical over 8 bases. V gave up 5 bases and J gave up 1 base; unmatched junction bases: 3. Germline V CDR1 and CDR2: SGHAT, FQNNGV. The CDR3 sequence is 15 residues long. CDR3 nucleotides: TGTGCCAGCAGCCAAAGCGGGAGGAACACCGGGGAGCTGTTTTTT. It specifies CASSQSGRNTGELFF. The variable domain in full, completed from reference TRBV11-2 and TRBJ2-2, reads EAGVAQSPRYKIIEKRQSVAFWCNPISGHATLYWYQQILGQGPKLLIQFQNNGVVDDSQLPKDRFSAERLKGVDSTLKIQPAKLEDSAVYLCASSQSGRNTGELFFGEGSRLTVL.

This clonotype was found a few times. The CDR3 here is CASSPRGLGTGGEQYF. The DNA of the CDR3 is TGTGCCAGCTCACCAAGGGGACTAGGGACAGGGGGCGAGCAGTACTTC. The chain uses TRBV18 and TRBJ2-7, with 11 nucleotides matching TRBD1. Trimming at V came to 2 bases and at J to 6 bases, leaving 9 bases not matched to a gene. The CDR3 is 16 residues long. Germline CDR1 and CDR2: KGHSH and LQKENI.

This clonotype was counted a single time. The genes are TRBV20-1 and TRBJ2-1; D is unclear. The CDR3 is 11 amino acids. Per the germline V gene, CDR1 is DFQATT and CDR2 is SNEGSKA (reference sequence). V was clipped by 6 bases and J by 7 bases, with 10 bases between them. The CDR3 sequence is CSAKNKNEQFF. CDR3 nucleotides: TGCAGTGCCAAGAATAAGAATGAGCAGTTCTTC.

The rearrangement joins TRBV6-2 or TRBV6-3 to TRBJ2-3, with D perhaps TRBD1 (5 bases). V was trimmed by 1 base and J by 6 bases, leaving 8 bases between them. The germline V gene encodes CDR1 MNHEY and CDR2 SVGEGT. This CDR3 has 13 residues. The DNA for the CDR3 is TGTGCCAGCAGTTACTTGGGGCCCGATACGCAGTATTTT. It translates to CASSYLGPDTQYF.

This clonotype showed up just a few times. V usage is TRBV7-2 and J usage is TRBJ2-2; 11 bases are a match to TRBD2. J gave up 0 bases and V 2 bases, and 8 bases lay outside the gene matches. Germline V gene data show CDR1 as SGHTA and CDR2 as FQGNSA. The CDR3 spans 19 residues. Here the CDR3 DNA reads TGTGCCAGCAGCTTAACAACTAGCGGGGGCAGCGCGAACACCGGGGAGCTGTTTTTT. Translation: CASSLTTSGGSANTGELFF.

This sequence joins TRBV20-1 and TRBJ2-1; D unresolved. The CDR3 covers 15 residues. Germline assignment: CDR1 DFQATT and CDR2 SNEGSKA (reference sequence). Trimming cost V 3 bases and J 0 bases, with 12 bases left between them. As DNA, the CDR3 is TGCAGTGCTAGGTCCGCTGAAGGCTCCTACAATGAGCAGTTCTTC. Translating it yields CSARSAEGSYNEQFF.

This clonotype was picked up many times. This chain uses TRBV20-1 with TRBJ2-2; D call uncertain. Trimming removed 0 bases at V and 2 bases at J, with 4 bases between. This CDR3 contains 13 residues. CDR1 DFQATT and CDR2 SNEGSKA come from the germline V gene (reference sequence). The CDR3 region has the DNA TGCAGTGCTAGAGATACTAACACCGGGGAGCTGTTTTTT. It translates to CSARDTNTGELFF.

J is TRBJ2-1 and V is TRBV6-2 or TRBV6-3, with 8 bases identical to TRBD2. Germline values: CDR1 MNHEY, CDR2 SVGEGT. This CDR3 has 17 residues. V shed 5 bases and J 7 bases; nucleotides not matched to a gene: 16. The CDR3 coding sequence is TGTGCCAGCAGTAAACTGCCCTACGAGCGGGAGTGGAATGAGCAGTTCTTC. Its translation is CASSKLPYEREWNEQFF.

The chain employs TRBV7-9 and TRBJ1-2; no clear D. This CDR3 is 12 amino acids long. V gave up 5 bases and J gave up 7 bases, with 11 bases separating them. Germline CDR1 and CDR2: SEHNR and FQNEAQ (reference sequence). CDR3 loop: CASSPLQLGYTF. The CDR3 nucleotides read TGTGCCAGCAGCCCCCTGCAACTTGGCTACACCTTC.

This clonotype occurred a few times. The genes are TRBV28 and TRBJ2-3; tentatively, D is TRBD2 (5 bases). In germline, CDR1 is MDHEN, CDR2 SYDVKM. Trimming took 10 bases from V and 4 from J, leaving 12 bases between them. This CDR3 comprises 12 residues. In DNA form, the CDR3 reads TGTGCCACCGAATCGGAGGCAGATACGCAGTATTTT. Translating gives CATESEADTQYF.

The V call is TRBV29-1, the J call TRBJ2-1; 13 bases align to TRBD2. Germline-derived CDR1 and CDR2 are SQVTM and ANQGSEA. The CDR3 is made up of 14 amino acids. V lost 4 bases, J lost 9 bases, and 6 bases stayed unmatched. Here the CDR3 reads CSVVLAGGNGEQFF. CDR3 coding DNA: TGCAGCGTTGTACTAGCGGGGGGGAACGGTGAGCAGTTCTTC.

This clonotype was found many times. V is TRBV4-2 and J is TRBJ1-2, with a possible D match to TRBD1 (5 bases). The germline V gene has CDR1 LGHNA and CDR2 YNFKEQ. This CDR3 has 14 amino acids. V was shortened by 1 base and J by 8 bases, with 14 bases between the two germline ends. This chain's CDR3 is CASSQVEGRRGYTF. The CDR3 DNA follows: TGTGCCAGCAGCCAAGTGGAGGGGCGCAGGGGCTACACCTTC.